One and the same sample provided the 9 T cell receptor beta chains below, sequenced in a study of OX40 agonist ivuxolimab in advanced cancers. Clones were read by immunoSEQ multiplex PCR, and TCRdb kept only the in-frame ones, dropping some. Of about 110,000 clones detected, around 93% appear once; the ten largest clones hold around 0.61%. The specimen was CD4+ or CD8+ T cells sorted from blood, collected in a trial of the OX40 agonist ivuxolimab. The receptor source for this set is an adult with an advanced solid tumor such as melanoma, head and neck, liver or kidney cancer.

The CDR3 reads CASSTIRQQEAFF. CDR3 coding DNA: TGTGCCAGCAGCACGATCCGACAGCAAGAGGCTTTCTTT. The rearrangement joins TRBV7-2 to TRBJ1-1; D possibly corresponds to TRBD1 (5 bases). Germline V gives CDR1 SGHTA, CDR2 FQGNSA. The V gene lost 5 bases and the J gene lost 11 bases, with 18 bases spanning the gap. CDR3 length: 13 residues.

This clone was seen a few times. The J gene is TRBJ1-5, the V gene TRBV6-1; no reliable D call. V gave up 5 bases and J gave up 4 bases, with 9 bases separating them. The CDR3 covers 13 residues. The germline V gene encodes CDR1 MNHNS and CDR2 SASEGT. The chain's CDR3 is CASSPDPNQPQHF. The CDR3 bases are TGTGCCAGCAGTCCCGACCCGAATCAGCCCCAGCATTTT.

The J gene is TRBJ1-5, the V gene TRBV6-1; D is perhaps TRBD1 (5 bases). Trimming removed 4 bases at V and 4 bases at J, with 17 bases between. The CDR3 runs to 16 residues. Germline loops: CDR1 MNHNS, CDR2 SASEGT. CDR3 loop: CASSAQRGDWNQPQHF. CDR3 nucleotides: TGTGCCAGCAGTGCACAGAGAGGGGATTGGAATCAGCCCCAGCATTTT.

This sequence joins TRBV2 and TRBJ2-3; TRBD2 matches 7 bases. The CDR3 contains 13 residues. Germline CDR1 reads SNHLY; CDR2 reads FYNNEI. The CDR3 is CALGGSSTDTQYF. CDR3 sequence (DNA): TGTGCTCTCGGGGGGTCTAGCACAGATACGCAGTATTTT.

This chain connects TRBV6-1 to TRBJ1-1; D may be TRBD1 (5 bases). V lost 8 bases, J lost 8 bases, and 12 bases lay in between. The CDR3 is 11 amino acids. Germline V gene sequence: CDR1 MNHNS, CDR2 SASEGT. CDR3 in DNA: TGTGCCAGCTCTACCCAGGGCGAAGCTTTCTTT. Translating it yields CASSTQGEAFF.

The CDR3 is CASIASGSQSNEQFF. The CDR3 DNA follows: TGCGCCAGCATCGCTAGCGGGAGCCAATCAAATGAGCAGTTCTTC. The rearrangement joins TRBV10-2 to TRBJ2-1; 10 positions agree with TRBD2. This CDR3 contains 15 residues. V shed 7 bases, J shed 7 bases, and the junction held 10 bases outside the gene matches. Germline CDR1 and CDR2: WSHSY and SAAADI.

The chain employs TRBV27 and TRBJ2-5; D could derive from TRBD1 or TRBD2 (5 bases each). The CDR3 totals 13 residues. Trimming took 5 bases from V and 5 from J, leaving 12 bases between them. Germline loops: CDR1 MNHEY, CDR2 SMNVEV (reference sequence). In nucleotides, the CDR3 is TGTGCCAGCAGTGGGACCCCCTGGGAGACCCAGTACTTC. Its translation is CASSGTPWETQYF.

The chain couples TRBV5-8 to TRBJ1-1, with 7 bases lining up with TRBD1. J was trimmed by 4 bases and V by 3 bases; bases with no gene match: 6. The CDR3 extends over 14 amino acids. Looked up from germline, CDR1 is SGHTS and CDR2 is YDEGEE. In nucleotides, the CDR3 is TGTGCCAGCAGCTCGCGACAGGGAGGCACTGAAGCTTTCTTT. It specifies CASSSRQGGTEAFF.

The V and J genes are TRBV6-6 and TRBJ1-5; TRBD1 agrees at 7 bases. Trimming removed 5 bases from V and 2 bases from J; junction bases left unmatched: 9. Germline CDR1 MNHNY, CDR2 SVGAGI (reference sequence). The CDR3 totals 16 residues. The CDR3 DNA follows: TGTGCCAGCAGTCAGGGGGGGACCCCAGGCAATCAGCCCCAGCATTTT. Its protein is CASSQGGTPGNQPQHF.